This T cell receptor (beta chain) was sequenced in a study of T cells in Graves' hyperthyroidism and ophthalmopathy. Study outcomes and limitations: For ophthalmopathy, model prediction preceded onset by a median roughly 6.5 months.

Each patient was aged 18 to 65 and had newly diagnosed hyperthyroidism of under 2 months' duration. Amplified regions were TCR beta CDR3 sequences from RNA transcripts. HTBI primers were employed in a first-round RT-PCR of the TCR CDR3. TCRdb re-called the multiplex PCR reads with MiXCR, one entry per CDR3 protein. The sample contains nearly 750,000 distinct CDR3 sequences, roughly a third of which appear only once. This clonotype occurred many times. The antigen remains unidentified. CDR1 LNHDA and CDR2 SQIVND come from the germline V gene (reference sequence). CDR3 length: 12 amino acids. V lost 3 bases and J 6 bases, leaving 8 bases between the germline ends.

This TCR came from a woman in her thirties or forties with Graves' hyperthyroidism. Source material: blood. The rearrangement uses TRBV19 and TRBJ1-1; D is possibly TRBD1 (5 bases). In DNA form, the CDR3 reads TGTGCCAGTAGTATTCGAGGGGCTGAAGCTTTCTTT. Translation: CASSIRGAEAFF.